This TCR beta chain comes out of a study of blood T cell repertoires in COVID-19. On the study more broadly: Both acute and convalescent COVID-19 samples were obtained from the United States, Italy and Spain.

TCRdb keeps only in-frame clones here, not all; method: immunoSEQ multiplex PCR. This sample carries fewer than 200,000 clones, roughly 87% of them seen once, and the ten largest clones take about 2.1%. This clone was counted once. Germline V CDR1 and CDR2: SGHVS, FNYEAQ. This CDR3 contains 14 residues. V was pared by 5 bases and J by 10 bases, with 8 bases of the junction left unmatched. This chain joins TRBV7-6 and TRBJ1-6; 7 bases map to TRBD1. Sequencing was done on a sample of peripheral blood. This receptor was identified in a man aged 18 to 30 who had recovered from COVID-19. CDR3 DNA: TGTGCCAGCAGCCCTACAGGGGATGGATCACCCCTCCACTTT. This gives the protein CASSPTGDGSPLHF.